One and the same sample provided the 28 T cell receptor beta chains below, sequenced in a study of CD8 T cells in ankylosing spondylitis. TCRdb reprocessed the 5' RACE reads via MiXCR and lists one record per CDR3 protein. This sample has 150,000 to 200,000 distinct CDR3 sequences, with approximately 20% found just once. The sample taken for sequencing was blood, either unsorted or a sorted T cell fraction (not recorded which). The receptors here all came from a male donor with ankylosing spondylitis or in good health (not recorded which).

The chain couples TRBV24-1 to TRBJ2-1; 11 bases map to TRBD2. Germline V gene lookup returns CDR1 KGHDR and CDR2 SFDVKD. With V trimmed by 5 bases and J by 5 bases, 7 bases remained unmatched. The CDR3 extends over 16 amino acids. Here the CDR3 reads CATSGPLAGGHNEQFF. DNA of the CDR3: TGTGCCACCAGTGGTCCGCTAGCGGGAGGACACAATGAGCAGTTCTTC.

This clonotype has a handful of counts. The chain combines TRBV11-1 with TRBJ2-7, with TRBD1 matching 9 bases. The CDR3 length is 15 residues. CDR1 is SGHAT, CDR2 FQDESV, per germline (reference sequence). Germline trimming cut 5 bases from V and 1 base from J; bases unmatched to any gene: 6. The CDR3 region is CASSPDRGVSYEQYF. CDR3 coding DNA: TGTGCCAGCAGCCCAGACAGGGGGGTATCCTACGAGCAGTACTTC.

This clonotype has a count of ten or more. V usage is TRBV10-3 and J usage is TRBJ2-2; TRBD1 or TRBD2 may be the D gene (5 bases each). Germline CDR1 reads ENHRY; CDR2 reads SYGVKD. This CDR3 contains 17 residues. The V end was cut by 3 bases, the J end by 1 base, with 15 bases between. The CDR3 loop reads CAISEFGTQGNTGELFF. The DNA for the CDR3 is TGTGCCATCAGTGAATTTGGGACCCAAGGGAACACCGGGGAGCTGTTTTTT.

The V call is TRBV7-6, the J call TRBJ2-1, with D possibly being TRBD1 (7 bases). Germline CDR1 and CDR2: SGHVS and FNYEAQ. The CDR3 runs 18 residues. The V and J ends lost 1 base and 6 bases respectively, with 22 bases between them. The CDR3 protein is CASSLDPLGGGVGNEQFF. CDR3 sequence (DNA): TGTGCCAGCAGCTTAGACCCCCTAGGGGGCGGGGTTGGCAATGAGCAGTTCTTC.

This clonotype came up many times. The gene calls are TRBV4-1 and TRBJ2-7; TRBD2 might be the D (5 bases). In germline, CDR1 is MGHRA, CDR2 YSYEKL. This CDR3 is built from 14 residues. Trimming pared 0 bases from V and 7 bases from J, leaving 13 bases between. This CDR3 is CASSQDEGPGEQYF. CDR3 in DNA: TGCGCCAGCAGCCAAGATGAGGGTCCCGGGGAGCAGTACTTC.

This clonotype appeared many times. The chain recombines TRBV5-6 with TRBJ1-5; D gene unclear. The V end was cut by 0 bases, the J end by 6 bases, with 10 bases between. Germline CDR1 reads SGHDT; CDR2 reads YYEEEE. The CDR3 consists of 14 residues. This CDR3 is CASSLGQFPQPQHF. CDR3 coding DNA: TGTGCCAGCAGCTTGGGGCAGTTTCCTCAGCCCCAGCATTTT.

The DNA of the CDR3 is TGTGCCAGCAGTCGGGTAGCGGGGTCCTACGAGCAGTACTTC. This encodes CASSRVAGSYEQYF. This sequence joins TRBV28 and TRBJ2-7, with 8 bases that match TRBD2. The CDR3 contains 14 residues. V gave up 5 bases and J gave up 1 base; unmatched junction bases: 4. CDR1 is MDHEN and CDR2 is SYDVKM in the germline V gene.

This clonotype was detected ten times or more. This chain connects TRBV20-1 to TRBJ1-1; the D is unclear. Per germline, CDR1 DFQATT and CDR2 SNEGSKA (reference sequence). The CDR3 has 13 residues. Deletions cut 2 bases from V and 2 bases from J, with 9 bases between. Written as DNA, the CDR3 is TGCAGTGCTAGAAGTAGAATAAACACTGAAGCTTTCTTT. It codes for CSARSRINTEAFF.

A few counts support this clonotype. The genes are TRBV6-5 and TRBJ1-4, with 7 bases matching TRBD1. From germline, CDR1 is MNHEY and CDR2 SVGAGI. V lost 6 bases to trimming and J lost 5 bases; unmatched junction nucleotides: 6. The CDR3 has 14 amino acids. The CDR3 region has the DNA TGTGCCAGCAGACGGACAGGAGGGAATGAAAAACTGTTTTTT. It specifies CASRRTGGNEKLFF.

With regard to this clonotype: Since a much larger clone is just one base distant, this may be a read error. This rearrangement joins TRBV5-1 to TRBJ2-3, with D maybe TRBD2 (6 bases). This CDR3 contains 15 residues. The V gene's germline CDR1 is SGHRS and CDR2 YFSETQ. The CDR3 sequence is CASNLGVADTDTQYF. CDR3 nucleotide sequence: TGCGCCAGCAACTTGGGAGTAGCGGACACAGATACGCAGTATTTT.

The chain joins TRBV12-3 or TRBV12-4 to TRBJ2-3; perhaps TRBD2 as D (5 bases). This CDR3 is built from 11 residues. Trimming stripped 6 bases from V and 9 bases from J, with 10 bases between. The CDR3 region has the DNA TGTGCCAGCAGGGGTGGAGGAACGCAGTATTTT. Its translation is CASRGGGTQYF.

V usage is TRBV29-1 and J usage is TRBJ2-3; 7 nucleotides agree with TRBD2. The ends lost 4 bases at V and 2 bases at J; junction bases unmatched: 6. The CDR3 sequence is 14 residues long. Germline CDR1 reads SQVTM; CDR2 reads ANQGSEA. The CDR3 protein is CSVGAGAITDTQYF. The CDR3 coding sequence is TGCAGCGTTGGGGCGGGAGCGATCACAGATACGCAGTATTTT.

The sample holds one count of this clonotype. The V call is TRBV28, the J call TRBJ1-2; no firm D call. Between the trimmed V and J ends, which lost 8 bases and 5 bases, there was a span of 21 bases. CDR1 is MDHEN and CDR2 is SYDVKM in the germline V gene. The CDR3 runs to 15 residues. As DNA, the CDR3 is TGTGCCAGCTGGGCATGGTCGGGTCTGACTTATGGCTACACCTTC. The encoded protein is CASWAWSGLTYGYTF.

This clonotype has a handful of counts. The genes are TRBV2 and TRBJ1-5; D is uncertain. The CDR3 spans 16 residues. In germline, CDR1 is SNHLY, CDR2 FYNNEI. V dropped 2 bases and J dropped 0 bases, with 11 bases sitting between them. DNA for the CDR3: TGTGCCAGCAGTGAATGGGGAACAGCTAGCAATCAGCCCCAGCATTTT. It is translated as CASSEWGTASNQPQHF.

As regards this clonotype: This clone may be a read error of a much larger clone one base away. J is TRBJ1-5 and V is TRBV5-1; weak D call: TRBD1 (6 bases). The CDR3 has 14 residues. Looked up from germline, CDR1 is SGHRS and CDR2 is YFSETQ. V lost 2 bases to trimming and J lost 11 bases, with 17 bases between them. CDR3 in DNA: TGCGCCAGCAGCTTCGGACAGCCGCAAGAGTCCCAGCATTTT. Translated, it gives CASSFGQPQESQHF.

This clonotype occurred many times. The genes are TRBV7-6 and TRBJ2-1, with D unclear. Trimming removed 5 bases from V and 8 bases from J, with 10 bases in between. This CDR3 comprises 12 residues. From germline, CDR1 is SGHVS and CDR2 FNYEAQ. The CDR3 DNA reads TGTGCCAGCAGCGATTTCGGCGATGAGCAGTTCTTC. Translation gives CASSDFGDEQFF.

As for this clonotype: With a much larger clone just one base away, this may be a read error. The chain has TRBV28 and TRBJ2-2, with a tentative D call TRBD2 (8 bases). The CDR3 spans 18 residues. Germline CDR1 is MDHEN and CDR2 is SYDVKM. CDR3 region: CASRLGGSVAGQTGEPFF. The CDR3 region has the DNA TGTGCCAGCAGATTAGGGGGCTCGGTAGCGGGACAAACCGGGGAGCCGTTTTTT.

The chain uses TRBV20-1 and TRBJ2-3; no clear D. V was clipped by 8 bases and J by 8 bases, with 14 bases between them. CDR1 and CDR2 from the germline V gene are DFQATT and SNEGSKA (reference sequence). This CDR3 region has 11 residues. This chain's CDR3 is CSTTSRSTQYF. As DNA, the CDR3 is TGCAGTACTACGTCCCGTAGTACGCAGTATTTT.

This clonotype occurred many times. The chain recombines TRBV15 with TRBJ2-2; possible D gene TRBD1, 6 bases. From germline, CDR1 is LNHNV and CDR2 YYDKDF (reference sequence). The ends were cut back, 5 bases at V and 4 bases at J, with 11 bases in the middle. The CDR3 length is 14 residues. CDR3 loop: CATSLTGRTGELFF. For the CDR3, the DNA is TGTGCCACCAGCCTTACAGGGCGCACCGGGGAGCTGTTTTTT.

V is TRBV6-5 and J is TRBJ2-3, with TRBD2 matching over 7 bases. V gave up 1 base and J gave up 3 bases; unmatched junction bases: 7. The germline V gene has CDR1 MNHEY and CDR2 SVGAGI. The CDR3 extends over 16 amino acids. CDR3 sequence: CASSYYAGVGTDTQYF. CDR3 DNA sequence: TGTGCCAGCAGTTACTACGCGGGAGTCGGGACAGATACGCAGTATTTT.

The chain carries TRBV20-1 and TRBJ1-1, with D possibly being TRBD1 (5 bases). The germline V and J ends were trimmed by 0 bases and 0 bases, with 11 bases remaining between them. The CDR3 sequence is 15 residues long. The germline V gene encodes CDR1 DFQATT and CDR2 SNEGSKA (reference sequence). The CDR3, as DNA: TGCAGTGCTAGAGATTTTCAGGGCCTGAACACTGAAGCTTTCTTT. Its protein product is CSARDFQGLNTEAFF.

This clonotype has at least ten counts. V gene TRBV20-1 combines with J gene TRBJ2-2; the D gene is possibly TRBD2 (6 bases). Trimming took off 6 bases at V and 4 bases at J, with 18 bases between the two ends. This CDR3 comprises 15 residues. Germline CDR1 reads DFQATT; CDR2 reads SNEGSKA (reference sequence). CDR3 loop: CSAGTEPVSTGELFF. CDR3 coding DNA: TGCAGTGCAGGGACTGAACCCGTGAGCACCGGGGAGCTGTTTTTT.

This clonotype was seen at least ten times. The CDR3, as DNA: TGCGCCAGCAGCTTCGGACAGGGGGCTGGAGAGACCCAGTACTTC. Its translation: CASSFGQGAGETQYF. The chain couples TRBV5-1 to TRBJ2-5, with TRBD1 identical over 11 bases. CDR1 is SGHRS and CDR2 is YFSETQ in the germline V gene. V dropped 2 bases and J dropped 4; count of bases not matched to a gene: 4. This CDR3 is built from 15 residues.

The CDR3 region has the DNA TGTGCCAGCAGTAAACACGGACTAGCGGGATCCTACGAGCAGTACTTC. The encoded protein is CASSKHGLAGSYEQYF. The rearrangement joins TRBV6-5 to TRBJ2-7, with 12 bases that match TRBD2. The CDR3 extends over 16 amino acids. Looked up from germline, CDR1 is MNHEY and CDR2 is SVGAGI. V trimming: 5 bases; J trimming: 1 base; junction bases outside the gene matches: 6.

This clonotype was detected ten times or more. The DNA is left out, because the CDR3 cannot be placed on it with certainty; the CDR3 is given as TCRdb lists it. The genes are TRBV21-1 and TRBJ2-4. TRBV21-1 is termed a pseudogene. The CDR3 comprises 16 residues, both ends counted. The CDR3 sequence is CASSTWGTGSKNIQYF.

In this sample, this clonotype turned up a few times. The chain combines TRBV30 with TRBJ2-7; 9 positions agree with TRBD1. This CDR3 is 14 amino acids long. The ends lost 1 base at V and 3 bases at J; junction bases unmatched: 4. In germline, CDR1 is GTSNPN, CDR2 SVGIG (reference sequence). The chain's CDR3 is CAWSAGQGGYEQYF. The CDR3 DNA follows: TGTGCCTGGAGTGCGGGACAGGGAGGCTACGAGCAGTACTTC.

The table lists this clonotype with many counts. V is TRBV10-3 and J is TRBJ2-2; weak D call: TRBD2 (5 bases). The CDR3 is 13 amino acids. Looked up from germline, CDR1 is ENHRY and CDR2 is SYGVKD. V was trimmed by 8 bases and J by 4 bases, leaving 11 bases between them. For the CDR3, the DNA is TGTGCCATCTCCCGGGAAATCACCGGGGAGCTGTTTTTT. It encodes CAISREITGELFF.

This clonotype was counted a few times. The CDR3 loop reads CSPLNKGQGPYEQYF. CDR3 bases: TGCAGCCCGTTAAATAAGGGACAGGGGCCCTACGAGCAGTACTTC. This chain joins TRBV29-1 and TRBJ2-7; 10 bases are shared with TRBD1. This CDR3 is built from 15 residues. Losses at the gene ends were 8 bases for V and 2 bases for J; bases not matched to a gene: 12. Germline V gene lookup returns CDR1 SQVTM and CDR2 ANQGSEA.